The 2 T cell receptor beta chains presented below share a single source sample, sequenced in a study of CD8 T cells in Susac syndrome. Random hexamers were used to reverse transcribe an amount of about 0.45 to 1 ug RNA. MiXCR, applied by TCRdb to the immunoSEQ multiplex PCR reads, yields one record per CDR3 protein. This table has 80,000 to 95,000 distinct CDR3 sequences, 94% appearing once. Sequenced sample: CD8+ T cells from PBMCs. These receptors originate from a human donor with Susac syndrome.

This rearrangement joins TRBV27 to TRBJ2-7; possibly TRBD1 or TRBD2 for D (6 bases each). This CDR3 comprises 15 residues. CDR1 MNHEY and CDR2 SMNVEV come from the germline V gene (reference sequence). V was shortened by 2 bases and J by 6 bases, with 17 bases between the two germline ends. The CDR3 loop is CASSLRGVGDGEQYF. The CDR3 nucleotides are TGTGCCAGCAGTTTAAGGGGGGTCGGGGATGGCGAGCAGTACTTC.

V gene TRBV27 combines with J gene TRBJ2-7, with D possibly matching TRBD1 (6 bases). The CDR3 is 14 amino acids. V gave up 6 bases and J gave up 4 bases, with 16 bases separating them. Germline V CDR1 and CDR2: MNHEY, SMNVEV (reference sequence). In DNA form, the CDR3 reads TGTGCCAGCAGCCTTAGGTTGGACAGTTACGAGCAGTACTTC. Protein sequence: CASSLRLDSYEQYF.